The clone carrying this T cell receptor (beta chain) has more than one count but fewer than ten. The sample belongs to a study of T cells in Graves' hyperthyroidism and ophthalmopathy. The source material, RNA transcripts, was used to amplify TCR beta CDR3 regions. The HTBI primer set served for first-round RT-PCR of the TCR CDR3. TCRdb used MiXCR to reprocess the multiplex PCR reads, holding one entry per CDR3 protein. In the table there are 300,000 to 400,000 distinct CDR3 sequences, more than 14% of which are singletons. The CDR3 loop spans 14 amino acids. Per the germline V gene, CDR1 is SGHAT and CDR2 is FQNNGV. After removal of 0 bases from V and 6 bases from J, the junction contained 4 bases not matched to a gene. Lactation, pregnancy, other autoimmune disease or uncontrolled infection excluded patients.

Source material: blood. The source of this sequence is a woman in her twenties or thirties with Graves' ophthalmopathy. The V gene is TRBV11-2, the J gene TRBJ2-7, with 8 bases lining up with TRBD2. CDR3 sequence (DNA): TGTGCCAGCAGCTTAGATCCGGGACTAGGCGAGCAGTACTTC. Translation gives CASSLDPGLGEQYF.